This record concerns one T cell receptor beta chain sequence. Repertoires were generated with immunoSEQ multiplex PCR, while TCRdb's copy carries only in-frame clones and drops some. The repertoire holds about 220,000 clones, with 88% as singletons. These data come from a study of cytomegalovirus exposure and HLA in healthy donors. The ends lost 2 bases at V and 7 bases at J; junction bases unmatched: 6. CDR1 and CDR2 (germline): SGDLS, YYNGEE. CDR3 length: 14 residues. The TCR was taken from a woman in her late teens or twenties in good health and CMV-seronegative. The sample taken for sequencing was PBMCs. The V call is TRBV9, the J call TRBJ1-2; TRBD1 matches 9 bases. The CDR3, as DNA: TGTGCCAGCAGCGTCGGACAGGGGCTAATTGGCTACACCTTC. This translates into CASSVGQGLIGYTF.